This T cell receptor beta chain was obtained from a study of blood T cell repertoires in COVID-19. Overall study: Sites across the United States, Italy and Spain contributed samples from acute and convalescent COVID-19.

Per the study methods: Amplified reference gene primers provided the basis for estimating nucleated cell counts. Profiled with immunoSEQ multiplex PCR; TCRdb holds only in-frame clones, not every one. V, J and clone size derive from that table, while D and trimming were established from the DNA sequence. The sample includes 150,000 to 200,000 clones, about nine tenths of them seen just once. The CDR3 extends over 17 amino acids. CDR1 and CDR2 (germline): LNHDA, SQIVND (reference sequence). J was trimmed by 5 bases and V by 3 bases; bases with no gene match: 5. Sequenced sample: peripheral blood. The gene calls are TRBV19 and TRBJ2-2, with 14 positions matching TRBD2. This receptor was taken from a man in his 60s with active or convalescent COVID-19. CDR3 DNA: TGTGCCAGTAGTATTGGGACTAGCGGGAGTCTTACCGGGGAGCTGTTTTTT. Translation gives CASSIGTSGSLTGELFF.